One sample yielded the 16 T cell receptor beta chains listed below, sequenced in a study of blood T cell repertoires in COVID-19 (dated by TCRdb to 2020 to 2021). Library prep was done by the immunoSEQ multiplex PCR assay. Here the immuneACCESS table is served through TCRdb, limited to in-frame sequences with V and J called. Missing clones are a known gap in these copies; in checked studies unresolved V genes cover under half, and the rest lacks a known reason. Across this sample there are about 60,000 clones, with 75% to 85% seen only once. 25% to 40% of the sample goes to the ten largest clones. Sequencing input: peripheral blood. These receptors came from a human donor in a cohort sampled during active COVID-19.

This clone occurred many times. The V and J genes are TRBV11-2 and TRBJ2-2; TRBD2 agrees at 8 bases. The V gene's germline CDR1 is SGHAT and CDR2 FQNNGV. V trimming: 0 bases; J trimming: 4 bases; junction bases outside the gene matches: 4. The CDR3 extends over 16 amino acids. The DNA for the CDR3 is TGTGCCAGCAGCTTAGAGGGACTAGGGACCACCGGGGAGCTGTTTTTT. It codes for CASSLEGLGTTGELFF.

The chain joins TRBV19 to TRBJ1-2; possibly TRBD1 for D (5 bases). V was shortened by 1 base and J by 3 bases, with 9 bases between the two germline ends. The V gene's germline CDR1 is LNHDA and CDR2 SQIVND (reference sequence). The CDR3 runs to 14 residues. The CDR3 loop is CASSIVAGDYGYTF. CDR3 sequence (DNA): TGTGCCAGTAGTATAGTAGCGGGGGACTATGGCTACACCTTC.

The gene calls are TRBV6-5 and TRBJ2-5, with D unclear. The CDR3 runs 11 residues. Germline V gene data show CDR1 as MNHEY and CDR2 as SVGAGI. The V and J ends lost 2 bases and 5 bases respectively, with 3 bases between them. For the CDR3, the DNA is TGTGCCAGCAGTTACGCGGAGACCCAGTACTTC. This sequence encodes CASSYAETQYF.

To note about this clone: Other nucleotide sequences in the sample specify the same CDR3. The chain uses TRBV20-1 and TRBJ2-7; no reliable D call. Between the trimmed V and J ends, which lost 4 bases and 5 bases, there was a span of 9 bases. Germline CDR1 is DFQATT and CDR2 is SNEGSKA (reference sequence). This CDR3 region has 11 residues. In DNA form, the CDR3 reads TGCAGTGCTACTAGTGGCCACGAGCAGTACTTC. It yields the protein CSATSGHEQYF.

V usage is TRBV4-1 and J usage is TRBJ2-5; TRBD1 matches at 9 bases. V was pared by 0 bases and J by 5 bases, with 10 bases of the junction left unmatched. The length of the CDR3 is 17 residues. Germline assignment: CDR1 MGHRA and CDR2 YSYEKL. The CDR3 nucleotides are TGCGCCAGCAGCCAAGACAAACAGGGGGCGGAGGTGGAGACCCAGTACTTC. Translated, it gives CASSQDKQGAEVETQYF.

The CDR3 reads CASSSSGQTNYGYTF. The CDR3 DNA reads as TGCGCCAGCAGCTCCTCGGGACAGACCAACTATGGCTACACCTTC. The rearrangement links TRBV5-1 to TRBJ1-2; 7 nucleotides agree with TRBD1. The CDR3 totals 15 residues. CDR1 is SGHRS and CDR2 is YFSETQ in the germline V gene. Germline trimming cut 3 bases from V and 2 bases from J; bases unmatched to any gene: 7.

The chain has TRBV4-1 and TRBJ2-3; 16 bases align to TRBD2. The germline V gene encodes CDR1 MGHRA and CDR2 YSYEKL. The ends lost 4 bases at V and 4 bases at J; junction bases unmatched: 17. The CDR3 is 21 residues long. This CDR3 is CASSLKAGTSGGAIVADTQYF. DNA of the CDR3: TGCGCCAGCAGCCTTAAGGCCGGGACTAGCGGGGGGGCGATCGTGGCAGATACGCAGTATTTT.

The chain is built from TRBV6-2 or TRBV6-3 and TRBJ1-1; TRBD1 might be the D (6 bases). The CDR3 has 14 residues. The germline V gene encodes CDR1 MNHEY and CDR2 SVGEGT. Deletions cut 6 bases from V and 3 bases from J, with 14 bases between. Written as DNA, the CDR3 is TGTGCCAGCAGCCCGACAGGACGTCACACTGAAGCTTTCTTT. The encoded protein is CASSPTGRHTEAFF.

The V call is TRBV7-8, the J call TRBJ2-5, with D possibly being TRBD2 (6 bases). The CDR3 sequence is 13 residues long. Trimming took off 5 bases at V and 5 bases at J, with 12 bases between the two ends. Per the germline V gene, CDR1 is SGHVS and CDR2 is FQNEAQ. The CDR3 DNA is TGTGCCAGCAGCGTCGGGGGATTGGAGACCCAGTACTTC. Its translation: CASSVGGLETQYF.

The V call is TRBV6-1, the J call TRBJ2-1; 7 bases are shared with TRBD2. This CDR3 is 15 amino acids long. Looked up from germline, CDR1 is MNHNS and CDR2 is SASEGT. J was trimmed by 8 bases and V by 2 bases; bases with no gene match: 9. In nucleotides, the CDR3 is TGTGCCAGCAGTGAACAGGGCGGGAGCGGCGATGAGCAGTTCTTC. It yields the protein CASSEQGGSGDEQFF.

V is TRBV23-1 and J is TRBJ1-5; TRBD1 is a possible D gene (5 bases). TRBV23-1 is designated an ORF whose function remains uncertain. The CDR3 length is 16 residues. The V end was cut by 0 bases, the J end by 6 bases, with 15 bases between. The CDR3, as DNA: TGCGCCAGCAGTCAATCTCGGGGGTTAAGAAGTCAGCCCCAGCATTTT. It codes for CASSQSRGLRSQPQHF.

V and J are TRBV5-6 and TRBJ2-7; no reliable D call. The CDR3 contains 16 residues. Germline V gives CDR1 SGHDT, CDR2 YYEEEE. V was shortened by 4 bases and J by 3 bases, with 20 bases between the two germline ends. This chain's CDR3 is CASSPPGLLPLYEQYF. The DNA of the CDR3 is TGTGCCAGCAGCCCCCCGGGTCTGCTTCCCCTCTACGAGCAGTACTTC.

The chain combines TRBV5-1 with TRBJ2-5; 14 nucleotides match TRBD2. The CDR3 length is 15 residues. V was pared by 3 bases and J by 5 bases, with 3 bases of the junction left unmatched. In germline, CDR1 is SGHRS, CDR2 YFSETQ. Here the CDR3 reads CASSWGLAGAETQYF. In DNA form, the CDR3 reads TGCGCCAGCAGCTGGGGACTAGCGGGAGCGGAGACCCAGTACTTC.

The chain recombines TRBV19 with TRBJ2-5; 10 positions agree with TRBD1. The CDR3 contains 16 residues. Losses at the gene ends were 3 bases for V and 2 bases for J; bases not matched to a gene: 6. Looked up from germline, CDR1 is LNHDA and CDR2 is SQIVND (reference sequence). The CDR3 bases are TGTGCCAGTAGTATTAGACAGGGGGCAGGTCAAGAGACCCAGTACTTC. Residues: CASSIRQGAGQETQYF.

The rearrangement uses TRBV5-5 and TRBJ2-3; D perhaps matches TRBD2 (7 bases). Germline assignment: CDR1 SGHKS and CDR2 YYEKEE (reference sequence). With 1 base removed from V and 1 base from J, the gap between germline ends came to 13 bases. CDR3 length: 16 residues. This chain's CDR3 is CASSLRGGARTDTQYF. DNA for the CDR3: TGTGCCAGCAGCTTGAGGGGGGGAGCTCGCACAGATACGCAGTATTTT.

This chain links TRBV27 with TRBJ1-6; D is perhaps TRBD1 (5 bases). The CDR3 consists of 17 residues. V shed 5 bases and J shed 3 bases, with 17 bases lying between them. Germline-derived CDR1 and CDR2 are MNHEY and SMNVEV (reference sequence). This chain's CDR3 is CASSPKRGDRYNSPLHF. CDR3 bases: TGTGCCAGCAGTCCAAAACGGGGGGACCGCTATAATTCACCCCTCCACTTT.